These 23 T cell receptor beta chains were all obtained from the same sample, sequenced in a study of identical twins. TCRdb recomputed calls from the 5' RACE reads with MiXCR, one row per CDR3 protein. The table records about 340,000 distinct CDR3 sequences, roughly an eighth of them present only once. The same sample was also used in a study of yellow fever vaccine responses in identical twins.

Specimen: CD8+ T cells sorted from blood. The receptors originated from a woman aged 18-35 years in good health.

This clonotype was recorded a few times. The chain recombines TRBV20-1 with TRBJ2-5; 7 nucleotides align to TRBD2. V lost 3 bases, J lost 2 bases, and 9 bases stayed unmatched. The CDR3 consists of 15 residues. Germline lookup yields CDR1 DFQATT and CDR2 SNEGSKA (reference sequence). The CDR3 sequence: CSASRLAEIQETQYF. The CDR3 bases are TGCAGTGCTAGTAGGCTAGCGGAGATACAAGAGACCCAGTACTTC.

The chain is built from TRBV15 and TRBJ1-5; D call uncertain. The V and J ends lost 0 bases and 4 bases respectively, with 10 bases between them. CDR3 length equals 15 residues. Per the germline V gene, CDR1 is LNHNV and CDR2 is YYDKDF (reference sequence). In DNA form, the CDR3 reads TGTGCCACCAGCAGAGATCTAGGCCAGAATCAGCCCCAGCATTTT. Protein: CATSRDLGQNQPQHF.

This sequence joins TRBV27 and TRBJ2-1; the D gene is possibly TRBD2 (6 bases). The germline CDR1 and CDR2 sequences are MNHEY and SMNVEV (reference sequence). This CDR3 is 15 amino acids long. V was trimmed by 3 bases and J by 8 bases, leaving 17 bases between them. CDR3 in DNA: TGTGCCAGCAGTTTCGATGCCTACACGGGGGATGAGCAGTTCTTC. As protein: CASSFDAYTGDEQFF.

This chain uses TRBV20-1 with TRBJ2-1; 11 bases agree with TRBD2. There are 16 residues in the CDR3. Looked up from germline, CDR1 is DFQATT and CDR2 is SNEGSKA (reference sequence). V trimming: 5 bases; J trimming: 8 bases; junction bases outside the gene matches: 14. CDR3 nucleotide sequence: TGCAGTGCTCCAATCCTTAGCGGGGGGGCCTTATATGAGCAGTTCTTC. It translates to CSAPILSGGALYEQFF.

The chain has TRBV3-1 and TRBJ2-7; perhaps TRBD2 as D (6 bases). Deletions cut 3 bases from V and 0 bases from J, with 12 bases between. The germline CDR1 and CDR2 sequences are LGHDT and YNNKEL (reference sequence). CDR3 length: 15 amino acids. The CDR3 DNA reads TGTGCCAGCAGCCACTCGACTAGAAACTCCTACGAGCAGTACTTC. Translation gives CASSHSTRNSYEQYF.

In its sample, this clonotype was seen a few times. The chain joins TRBV21-1 to TRBJ2-7; TRBD2 is taken as the D call from the table, unchecked against the DNA. TRBV21-1 is deemed a pseudogene. The CDR3 runs to 15 residues. The CDR3 loop is CASSPLSGGNYEQYV. The CDR3 coding sequence is TGTGCCAGCAGCCCCCTCAGCGGGGGGAACTACGAGCAGTACGTC.

A few counts support this clonotype. The chain recombines TRBV10-2 with TRBJ2-1, with 7 nucleotides matching TRBD2. The germline CDR1 and CDR2 sequences are WSHSY and SAAADI. There are 15 residues in the CDR3. V shed 0 bases and J 9 bases; nucleotides not matched to a gene: 8. CDR3 DNA sequence: TGCGCCAGCAGTGAGTCGTTGGTGTGGGAGGGTGAGCAGTTCTTC. It is translated as CASSESLVWEGEQFF.

A single count supports this clonotype. Germline and junction disagree at one end, which may indicate a read error. CDR3 sequence reads: CAISLALGTSGGPGETQYF. DNA for the CDR3: TGTGCCATCAGTTTAGCGCTGGGGACTAGCGGGGGCCCAGGAGAGACCCAGTACTTC. The rearrangement links TRBV12-3 or TRBV12-4 to TRBJ2-5; 14 bases map to TRBD2. There are 19 residues in the CDR3.

This clonotype was recorded a few times. The chain employs TRBV11-2 and TRBJ1-6, with 10 bases lining up with TRBD1. Germline V gene sequence: CDR1 SGHAT, CDR2 FQNNGV. This CDR3 spans 16 amino acids. The V and J ends lost 5 bases and 5 bases, in that order; junction bases with no gene match: 6. CDR3 residues: CASSPNGQGDNSPLHF. In DNA form, the CDR3 reads TGTGCCAGCAGCCCTAATGGACAGGGGGATAATTCACCCCTCCACTTT. Full variable domain (outside the CDR3, taken from reference TRBV11-2 and TRBJ1-6): EAGVAQSPRYKIIEKRQSVAFWCNPISGHATLYWYQQILGQGPKLLIQFQNNGVVDDSQLPKDRFSAERLKGVDSTLKIQPAKLEDSAVYLCASSPNGQGDNSPLHFGNGTRLTVT.

This clonotype came up many times. This rearrangement joins TRBV12-3 or TRBV12-4 to TRBJ2-1; no clear D gene. Trimming removed 1 base at V and 5 bases at J, with 12 bases between. The CDR3 runs to 15 residues. CDR3 loop: CASSLGGHLHNEQFF. The CDR3 DNA reads TGTGCCAGCAGTTTAGGTGGGCACTTACACAATGAGCAGTTCTTC.

This clonotype was observed many times. The chain uses TRBV12-3 or TRBV12-4 and TRBJ2-7; D is uncertain. The CDR3 consists of 15 residues. Between the trimmed V and J ends, which lost 3 bases and 0 bases, there was a span of 12 bases. This chain's CDR3 is CASSLQTSSSYEQYF. CDR3 DNA: TGTGCCAGCAGTTTGCAGACCTCTAGCTCCTACGAGCAGTACTTC.

This clonotype has ten or more counts. The genes are TRBV12-3 or TRBV12-4 and TRBJ1-2, with unresolved D. Trimming took off 4 bases at V and 3 bases at J, with 9 bases between the two ends. The CDR3 runs to 13 residues. This CDR3 reads CASSSSSDYGYTF. In DNA, the CDR3 is TGTGCCAGCAGTTCAAGCAGCGACTATGGCTACACCTTC.

This chain connects TRBV24-1 to TRBJ1-2; no clear D gene. Between the trimmed V and J ends, which lost 3 bases and 8 bases, there was a span of 12 bases. Per the germline V gene, CDR1 is KGHDR and CDR2 is SFDVKD. CDR3 size: 13 residues. Here the CDR3 reads CATSDPRQSGYTF. As DNA, the CDR3 is TGTGCCACCAGTGATCCTCGGCAGTCCGGCTACACCTTC.

A word on this clonotype: A clone one base away is much larger, so this may be a read error. The V and J genes are TRBV6-5 and TRBJ2-1, with D hard to call. CDR3 size: 13 residues. The V end lost 3 bases, the J end lost 12 bases, and 15 bases lay between the germline ends. The germline V gene encodes CDR1 MNHEY and CDR2 SVGAGI. The CDR3 is CASSYGPSYGQFF. In nucleotides, the CDR3 is TGTGCCAGCAGTTATGGCCCGTCCTATGGGCAGTTCTTC.

The chain combines TRBV11-3 with TRBJ2-1; D may match TRBD1 or TRBD2 (5 bases each). This CDR3 contains 14 residues. V shed 6 bases and J shed 6 bases, with 15 bases lying between them. The germline V gene has CDR1 SGHNT and CDR2 YENEEA. The CDR3 nucleotides are TGTGCCAGCAGAAGGGACCCCAGATGCAATGAGCAGTTCTTC. Translated: CASRRDPRCNEQFF.

This clonotype was observed a handful of times. The chain is built from TRBV6-5 and TRBJ1-2; no definite D call. Germline V gene lookup returns CDR1 MNHEY and CDR2 SVGAGI. Trimming removed 4 bases from V and 3 bases from J, with 15 bases in between. The CDR3 consists of 15 residues. CDR3: CASSSGIGGDYGYTF. The CDR3, as DNA: TGTGCCAGCAGTTCGGGAATCGGAGGTGACTATGGCTACACCTTC.

This clonotype was seen a handful of times. This chain connects TRBV13 to TRBJ2-2; 7 bases align to TRBD2. Germline V gene data show CDR1 as PRHDT and CDR2 as FYEKMQ (reference sequence). The CDR3 extends over 15 amino acids. The J segment lost 0 bases and the V segment lost 5 bases, leaving 3 bases of the junction unmatched. CDR3 sequence: CASSPGLSNTGELFF. The DNA for the CDR3 is TGTGCCAGCAGCCCGGGACTATCGAACACCGGGGAGCTGTTTTTT.

The V gene is TRBV11-2, the J gene TRBJ2-7; TRBD2 might be the D (6 bases). The CDR3 contains 14 residues. CDR1 is SGHAT, CDR2 FQNNGV, per germline. V was cut by 5 bases and J by 4 bases, with 15 bases left in between. CDR3 nucleotide sequence: TGTGCCAGCAGCCCCCTGGGACTCGATTACGAGCAGTACTTC. Amino acids: CASSPLGLDYEQYF.

The rearrangement uses TRBV7-8 and TRBJ2-3, with 8 positions matching TRBD2. The CDR3 contains 18 residues. The ends lost 2 bases at V and 0 bases at J; junction bases unmatched: 10. Germline V lookup: CDR1 SGHVS, CDR2 FQNEAQ. Here the CDR3 DNA reads TGTGCCAGCAGCTTACCCCGGGGCGGGGGGCCGAGCACAGATACGCAGTATTTT. It yields the protein CASSLPRGGGPSTDTQYF.

This clonotype was observed a few times. The V and J genes are TRBV7-9 and TRBJ2-1; 9 bases fit TRBD2. This CDR3 contains 16 residues. Germline assignment: CDR1 SEHNR and CDR2 FQNEAQ (reference sequence). V shed 1 base and J 9 bases; nucleotides not matched to a gene: 10. This CDR3 reads CASSLDAVAGVVEQFF. Here the CDR3 DNA reads TGTGCCAGCAGCTTAGATGCGGTAGCGGGAGTGGTTGAGCAGTTCTTC.

The rearrangement links TRBV7-9 to TRBJ2-2; 7 nucleotides agree with TRBD2. Per germline, CDR1 SEHNR and CDR2 FQNEAQ (reference sequence). This CDR3 is 15 amino acids long. The J segment lost 2 bases and the V segment lost 3 bases, leaving 3 bases of the junction unmatched. The CDR3 here is CASSFKRGNTGELFF. The CDR3 DNA reads TGTGCCAGCAGCTTCAAGCGGGGCAACACCGGGGAGCTGTTTTTT. Complete variable domain (other parts from reference TRBV7-9 and TRBJ2-2): DTGVSQNPRHKITKRGQNVTFRCDPISEHNRLYWYRQTLGQGPEFLTYFQNEAQLEKSRLLSDRFSAERPKGSFSTLEIQRTEQGDSAMYLCASSFKRGNTGELFFGEGSRLTVL.

This clonotype was counted many times. The gene calls are TRBV28 and TRBJ1-1; D unresolved. The V end was cut by 6 bases, the J end by 4 bases, with 9 bases between. CDR1 is MDHEN, CDR2 SYDVKM, per germline. This CDR3 comprises 12 residues. The CDR3 loop reads CASSLAGTEAFF. The DNA for the CDR3 is TGTGCCAGCAGCTTAGCGGGCACTGAAGCTTTCTTT.

This clonotype came up a few times. V and J are TRBV2 and TRBJ2-7; 8 bases match TRBD2. This CDR3 is 16 amino acids long. Trimming at V came to 1 base and at J to 2 bases, leaving 7 bases not matched to a gene. CDR1 is SNHLY, CDR2 FYNNEI, per germline. CDR3 region: CASSEGRRGEAYEQYV. As DNA, the CDR3 is TGTGCCAGCAGTGAAGGTCGGCGGGGGGAAGCCTACGAGCAGTACGTC.